Listed here are 3 T cell receptor beta chains from one sample, sequenced in a study of blood T cell repertoires in COVID-19. Measured with immunoSEQ multiplex PCR; TCRdb has only the in-frame clones, and not every one. The sample contains roughly 140,000 clones, about 86% of which appear only once. The sample consisted of peripheral blood. These TCRs come from a human donor in a cohort sampled during active COVID-19.

This chain connects TRBV5-1 to TRBJ1-6, with 7 bases matching TRBD1. The junction had 10 bases not matched to a gene; V was cut back by 4 bases and J by 6 bases. Germline CDR1 and CDR2: SGHRS and YFSETQ. CDR3 length: 16 amino acids. CDR3: CASSPGMRQGNSPLHF. The CDR3 bases are TGCGCCAGCAGCCCGGGGATGAGACAGGGTAATTCACCCCTCCACTTT.

The chain links TRBV29-1 to TRBJ1-4, with D unclear. V lost 6 bases, J lost 7 bases, and 12 bases lay in between. Germline lookup yields CDR1 SQVTM and CDR2 ANQGSEA. There are 12 residues in the CDR3. In DNA, the CDR3 is TGCAGCGTCAGTCCGGGAAGTGAAAAACTGTTTTTT. Translated, it gives CSVSPGSEKLFF. The whole variable domain, remainder taken from reference TRBV29-1 and TRBJ1-4, is SAVISQKPSRDICQRGTSLTIQCQVDSQVTMMFWYRQQPGQSLTLIATANQGSEATYESGFVIDKFPISRPNLTFSTLTVSNMSPEDSSIYLCSVSPGSEKLFFGSGTQLSVL.

The rearrangement links TRBV18 to TRBJ1-4; 8 positions match TRBD1. The CDR3 is made up of 18 amino acids. The V gene's germline CDR1 is KGHSH and CDR2 LQKENI. The V gene end was trimmed by 0 bases and the J gene end by 0 bases; junction bases not matched to a gene: 6. The CDR3 coding sequence is TGTGCCAGCTCACCACCGGACAGGGCGGTTGCAACTAATGAAAAACTGTTTTTT. Translating it yields CASSPPDRAVATNEKLFF.